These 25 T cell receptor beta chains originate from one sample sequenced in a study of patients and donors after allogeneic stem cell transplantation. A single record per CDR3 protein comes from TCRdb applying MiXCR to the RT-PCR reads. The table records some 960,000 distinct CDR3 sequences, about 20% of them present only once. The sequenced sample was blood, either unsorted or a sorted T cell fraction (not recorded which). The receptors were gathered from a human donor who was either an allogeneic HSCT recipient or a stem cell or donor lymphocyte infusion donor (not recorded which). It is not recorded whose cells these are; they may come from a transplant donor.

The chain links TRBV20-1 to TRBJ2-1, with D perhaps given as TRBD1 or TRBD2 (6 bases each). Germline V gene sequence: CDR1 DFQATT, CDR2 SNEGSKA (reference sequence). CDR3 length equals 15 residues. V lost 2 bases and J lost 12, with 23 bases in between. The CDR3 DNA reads TGCAGTGCTAGAAGGGGACACGCGCCGGGGGATGTGCAGTTCTTC. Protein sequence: CSARRGHAPGDVQFF.

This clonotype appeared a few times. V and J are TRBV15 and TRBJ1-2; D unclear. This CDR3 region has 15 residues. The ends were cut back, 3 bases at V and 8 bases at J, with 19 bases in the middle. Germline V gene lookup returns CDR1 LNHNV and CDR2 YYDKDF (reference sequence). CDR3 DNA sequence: TGTGCCACCAGCAGTGAGGGAACCCGGCTTGGGGGCTACACCTTC. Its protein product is CATSSEGTRLGGYTF. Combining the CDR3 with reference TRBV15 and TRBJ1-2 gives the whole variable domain DAMVIQNPRYQVTQFGKPVTLSCSQTLNHNVMYWYQQKSSQAPKLLFHYYDKDFNNEADTPDNFQSRRPNTSFCFLDIRSPGLGDTAMYLCATSSEGTRLGGYTFGSGTRLTVV.

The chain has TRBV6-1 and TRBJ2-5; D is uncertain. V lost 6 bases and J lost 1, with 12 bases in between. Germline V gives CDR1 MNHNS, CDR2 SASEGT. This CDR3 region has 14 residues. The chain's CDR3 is CASSAGVAQETQYF. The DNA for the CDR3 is TGTGCCAGCAGCGCCGGAGTGGCCCAAGAGACCCAGTACTTC.

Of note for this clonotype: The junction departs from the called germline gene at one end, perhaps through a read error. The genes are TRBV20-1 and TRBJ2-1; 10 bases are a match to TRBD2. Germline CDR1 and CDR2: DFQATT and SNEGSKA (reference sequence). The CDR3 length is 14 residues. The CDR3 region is CSAREVATSGSQVF. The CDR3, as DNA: TGCAGTGCTAGAGAAGTGGCGACTAGCGGGTCCCAGGTCTTC.

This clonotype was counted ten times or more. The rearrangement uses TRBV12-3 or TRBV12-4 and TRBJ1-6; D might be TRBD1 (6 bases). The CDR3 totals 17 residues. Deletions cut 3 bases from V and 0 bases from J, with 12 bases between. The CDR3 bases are TGTGCCAGCAGTTTGGACAGTCCGAGCTCCTATAATTCACCCCTCCACTTT. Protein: CASSLDSPSSYNSPLHF.

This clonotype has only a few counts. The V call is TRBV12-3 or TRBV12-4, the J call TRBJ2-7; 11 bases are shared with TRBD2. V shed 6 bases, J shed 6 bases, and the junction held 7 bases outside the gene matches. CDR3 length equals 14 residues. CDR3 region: CASSPTGTSGEQYF. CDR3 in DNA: TGTGCCAGCAGCCCCACCGGGACTAGCGGCGAGCAGTACTTC.

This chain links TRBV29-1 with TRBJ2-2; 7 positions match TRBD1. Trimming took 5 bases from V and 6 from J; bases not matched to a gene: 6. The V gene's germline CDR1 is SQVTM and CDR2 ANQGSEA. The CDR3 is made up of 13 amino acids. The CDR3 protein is CSVKRGRPGELFF. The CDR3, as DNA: TGCAGCGTTAAAAGGGGGCGCCCCGGGGAGCTGTTTTTT.

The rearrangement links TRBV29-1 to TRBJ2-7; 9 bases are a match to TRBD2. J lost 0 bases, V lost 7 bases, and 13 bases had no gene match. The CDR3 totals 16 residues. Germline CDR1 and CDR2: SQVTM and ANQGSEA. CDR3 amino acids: CSARQRLAESSYEQYF. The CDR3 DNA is TGCAGCGCTAGACAACGACTAGCGGAGAGCTCCTACGAGCAGTACTTC.

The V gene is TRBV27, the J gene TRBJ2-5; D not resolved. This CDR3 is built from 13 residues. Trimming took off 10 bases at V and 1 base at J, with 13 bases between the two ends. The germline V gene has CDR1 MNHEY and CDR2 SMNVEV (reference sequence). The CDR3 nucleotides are TGTGCCAACTACAGAGCCTTCCAAGAGACCCAGTACTTC. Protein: CANYRAFQETQYF.

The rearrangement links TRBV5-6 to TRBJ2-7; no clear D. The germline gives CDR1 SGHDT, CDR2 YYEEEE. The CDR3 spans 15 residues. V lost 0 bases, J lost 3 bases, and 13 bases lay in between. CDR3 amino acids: CASSLGSAANYEQYF. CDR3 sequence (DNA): TGTGCCAGCAGCTTGGGGTCGGCGGCAAACTACGAGCAGTACTTC.

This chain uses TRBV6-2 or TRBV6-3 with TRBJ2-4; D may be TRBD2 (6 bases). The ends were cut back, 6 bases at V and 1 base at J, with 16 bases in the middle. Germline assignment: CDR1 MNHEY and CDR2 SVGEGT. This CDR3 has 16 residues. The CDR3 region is CASRHAAGRAKNIQYF. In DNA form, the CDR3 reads TGTGCCAGCAGACACGCGGCGGGGAGGGCCAAAAACATTCAGTACTTC.

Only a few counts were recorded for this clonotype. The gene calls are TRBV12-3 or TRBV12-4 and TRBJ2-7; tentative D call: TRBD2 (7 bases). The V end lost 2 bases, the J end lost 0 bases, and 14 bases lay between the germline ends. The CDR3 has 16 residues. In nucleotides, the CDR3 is TGTGCCAGCAGTTTATCTGGCGGGGGCCCCTCCTACGAGCAGTACTTC. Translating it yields CASSLSGGGPSYEQYF.

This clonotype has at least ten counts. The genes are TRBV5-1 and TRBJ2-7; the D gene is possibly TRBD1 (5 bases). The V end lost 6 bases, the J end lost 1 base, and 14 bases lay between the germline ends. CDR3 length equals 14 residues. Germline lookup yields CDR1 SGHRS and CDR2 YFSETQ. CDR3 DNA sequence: TGCGCCAGCACCATGGGCGACAGATCCTACGAGCAGTACTTC. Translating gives CASTMGDRSYEQYF.

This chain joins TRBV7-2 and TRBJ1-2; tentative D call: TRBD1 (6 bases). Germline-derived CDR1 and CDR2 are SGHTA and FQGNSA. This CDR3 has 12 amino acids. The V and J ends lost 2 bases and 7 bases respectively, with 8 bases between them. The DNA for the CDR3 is TGTGCCAGCAGCTTATTGGGGGCTGGCTACACCTTC. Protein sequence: CASSLLGAGYTF.

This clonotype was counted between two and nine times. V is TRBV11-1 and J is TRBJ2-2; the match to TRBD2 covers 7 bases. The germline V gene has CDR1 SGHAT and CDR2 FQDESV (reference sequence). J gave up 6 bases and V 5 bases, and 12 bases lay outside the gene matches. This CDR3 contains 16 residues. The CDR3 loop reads CASSNNYRSGAGELFF. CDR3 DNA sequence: TGTGCCAGCAGCAATAACTACCGGAGCGGGGCCGGGGAGCTGTTTTTT.

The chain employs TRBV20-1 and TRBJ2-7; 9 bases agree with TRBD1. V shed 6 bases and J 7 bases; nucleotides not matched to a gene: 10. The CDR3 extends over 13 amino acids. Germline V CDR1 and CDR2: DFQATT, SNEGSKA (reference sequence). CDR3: CSAPQQGAAEQYF. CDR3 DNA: TGCAGTGCACCACAACAGGGGGCAGCGGAGCAGTACTTC.

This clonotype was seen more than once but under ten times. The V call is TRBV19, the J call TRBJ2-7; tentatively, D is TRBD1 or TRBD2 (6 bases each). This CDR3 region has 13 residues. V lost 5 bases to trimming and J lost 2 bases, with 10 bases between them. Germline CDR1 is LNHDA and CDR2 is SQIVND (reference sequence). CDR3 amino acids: CASSDRTTYEQYF. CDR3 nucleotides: TGTGCCAGTAGTGACAGGACTACCTACGAGCAGTACTTC.

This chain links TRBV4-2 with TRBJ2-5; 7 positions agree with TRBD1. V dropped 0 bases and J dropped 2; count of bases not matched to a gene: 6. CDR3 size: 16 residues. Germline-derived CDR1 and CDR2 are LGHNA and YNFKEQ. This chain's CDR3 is CASSQDPRQGQETQYF. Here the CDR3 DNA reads TGTGCCAGCAGCCAAGATCCCCGACAGGGACAAGAGACCCAGTACTTC.

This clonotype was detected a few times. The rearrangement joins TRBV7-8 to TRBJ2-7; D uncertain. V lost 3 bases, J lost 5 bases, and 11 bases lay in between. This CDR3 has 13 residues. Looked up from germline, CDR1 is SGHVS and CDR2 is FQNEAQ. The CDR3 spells CASSLVVLNEQYF. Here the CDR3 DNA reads TGTGCCAGCAGCTTGGTAGTACTTAACGAGCAGTACTTC.

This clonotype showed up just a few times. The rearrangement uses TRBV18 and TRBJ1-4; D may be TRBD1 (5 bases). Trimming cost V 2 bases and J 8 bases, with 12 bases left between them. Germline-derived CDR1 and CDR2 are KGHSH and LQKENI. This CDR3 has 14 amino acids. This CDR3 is CASSPVAGDEKLFF. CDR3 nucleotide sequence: TGTGCCAGCTCACCAGTGGCGGGGGACGAAAAACTGTTTTTT.

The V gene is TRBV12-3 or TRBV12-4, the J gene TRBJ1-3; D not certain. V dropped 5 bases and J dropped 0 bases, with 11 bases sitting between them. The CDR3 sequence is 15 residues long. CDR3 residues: CASSPRANSGNTIYF. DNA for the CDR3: TGTGCCAGCAGTCCCCGGGCCAACTCTGGAAACACCATATATTTT.

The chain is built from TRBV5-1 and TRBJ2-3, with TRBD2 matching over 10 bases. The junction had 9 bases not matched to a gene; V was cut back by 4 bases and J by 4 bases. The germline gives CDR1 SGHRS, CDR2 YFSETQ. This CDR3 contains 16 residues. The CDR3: CASSRPGLAEADTQYF. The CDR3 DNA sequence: TGCGCCAGCAGCCGACCCGGACTAGCGGAGGCAGATACGCAGTATTTT.

The CDR3 reads CAIMAVSSGNTIYF. DNA for the CDR3: TGTGCCATCATGGCGGTTAGCTCTGGAAACACCATATATTTT. The chain links TRBV10-3 to TRBJ1-3; D remains ambiguous. Trimming removed 7 bases from V and 0 bases from J, with 10 bases in between. This CDR3 spans 14 amino acids. Germline lookup yields CDR1 ENHRY and CDR2 SYGVKD.

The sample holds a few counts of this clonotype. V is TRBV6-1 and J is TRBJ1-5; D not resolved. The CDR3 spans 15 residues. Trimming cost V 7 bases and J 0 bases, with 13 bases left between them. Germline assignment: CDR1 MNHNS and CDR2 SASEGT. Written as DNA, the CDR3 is TGTGCCAGCACCCTTGGAGGGTATAGCAATCAGCCCCAGCATTTT. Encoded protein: CASTLGGYSNQPQHF.

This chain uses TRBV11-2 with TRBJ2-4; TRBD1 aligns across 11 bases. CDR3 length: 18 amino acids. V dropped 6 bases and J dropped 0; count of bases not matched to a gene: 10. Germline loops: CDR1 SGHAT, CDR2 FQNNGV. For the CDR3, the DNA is TGTGCCAGCAGGTCCGGGACAGGGGGGCAACTAGCCAAAAACATTCAGTACTTC. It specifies CASRSGTGGQLAKNIQYF.